Each of the 32 T cell receptor beta chains below was sequenced from the same sample in a study of blood T cell repertoires in COVID-19. The data were produced by immunoSEQ multiplex PCR, yet TCRdb's version contains in-frame clones alone and is incomplete. The sample includes about 480,000 clones, about 89% of them seen just once. Sequences were obtained from peripheral blood. The receptor source for this set is a woman in her fifties or sixties with COVID-19, enrolled during active disease.

J is TRBJ1-6 and V is TRBV19, with 9 bases aligning to TRBD1. Per the germline V gene, CDR1 is LNHDA and CDR2 is SQIVND (reference sequence). The CDR3 runs to 13 residues. The V gene end was trimmed by 8 bases and the J gene end by 9 bases; junction bases not matched to a gene: 5. The CDR3 DNA reads as TGTGCCAGTGCTGACAGGGGGACTTCACCCCTCCACTTT. The encoded protein is CASADRGTSPLHF.

The chain combines TRBV5-6 with TRBJ2-1; tentative D call: TRBD1 (6 bases). CDR3 size: 13 residues. Per the germline V gene, CDR1 is SGHDT and CDR2 is YYEEEE. With 5 bases removed from V and 2 bases from J, the gap between germline ends came to 8 bases. As DNA, the CDR3 is TGTGCCAGCAGTGGGACAACCTACAATGAGCAGTTCTTC. It codes for CASSGTTYNEQFF.

This chain joins TRBV10-1 and TRBJ2-1; D possibly corresponds to TRBD2 (6 bases). Per germline, CDR1 WNHNN and CDR2 SYGVQD (reference sequence). This CDR3 has 13 residues. Trimming removed 3 bases at V and 8 bases at J, with 11 bases between. The CDR3 loop is CASSEPSVDEQFF. As DNA, the CDR3 is TGCGCCAGCAGTGAACCTAGCGTCGATGAGCAGTTCTTC.

This sequence joins TRBV7-2 and TRBJ2-3; a weak D match, TRBD2 (8 bases). The V gene lost 5 bases and the J gene lost 2 bases, with 14 bases spanning the gap. Germline CDR1 is SGHTA and CDR2 is FQGNSA. There are 15 residues in the CDR3. The CDR3 bases are TGTGCCAGCAGCCCGGGAGGGGGCCTCACAGATACGCAGTATTTT. This gives the protein CASSPGGGLTDTQYF.

The chain employs TRBV5-1 and TRBJ2-7; D is possibly TRBD2 (5 bases). Germline V lookup: CDR1 SGHRS, CDR2 YFSETQ. CDR3 length equals 15 residues. The V end lost 2 bases, the J end lost 2 bases, and 14 bases lay between the germline ends. The CDR3, as DNA: TGCGCCAGCAGCTTAGGACTCCCGGCAACCTACGAGCAGTACTTC. Translated: CASSLGLPATYEQYF.

The chain has TRBV4-1 and TRBJ1-2; the D gene is possibly TRBD1 (5 bases). The germline gives CDR1 MGHRA, CDR2 YSYEKL. The CDR3 spans 14 residues. The V end was cut by 4 bases, the J end by 4 bases, with 13 bases between. The CDR3 coding sequence is TGCGCCAGCAGCCGGCCGGGCCAGGGCTATGGCTACACCTTC. It yields the protein CASSRPGQGYGYTF.

The chain carries TRBV11-1 and TRBJ1-1; D remains unclear. The CDR3 has 13 amino acids. The germline V gene encodes CDR1 SGHAT and CDR2 FQDESV (reference sequence). Trimming pared 3 bases from V and 1 base from J, leaving 6 bases between. DNA of the CDR3: TGTGCCAGCAGCTTGTGGCAGAACACTGAAGCTTTCTTT. Protein: CASSLWQNTEAFF.

V and J are TRBV29-1 and TRBJ1-5; 7 bases align to TRBD1. V lost 7 bases to trimming and J lost 3 bases; unmatched junction nucleotides: 9. Germline V gene sequence: CDR1 SQVTM, CDR2 ANQGSEA. The CDR3 loop spans 14 amino acids. CDR3 nucleotides: TGCAGCGATCCGGGACAGAACATCAATCAGCCCCAGCATTTT. Translation gives CSDPGQNINQPQHF.

J is TRBJ2-1 and V is TRBV7-2, with 11 bases that match TRBD2. The V and J ends lost 2 bases and 7 bases, in that order; junction bases with no gene match: 7. The V gene's germline CDR1 is SGHTA and CDR2 FQGNSA. The CDR3 runs 16 residues. CDR3 DNA: TGTGCCAGCAGCTTAACTAGCGGGGGCGCCTCGAATGAGCAGTTCTTC. Its translation is CASSLTSGGASNEQFF.

The CDR3 DNA follows: TGTGCCAGCAGCTTCCGGGACAGAAACAATGAGCAGTTCTTC. Translating it yields CASSFRDRNNEQFF. The chain couples TRBV13 to TRBJ2-1; 7 positions match TRBD1. The CDR3 runs 14 residues. CDR1 and CDR2 from the germline V gene are PRHDT and FYEKMQ (reference sequence). With 3 bases clipped from V and 5 bases from J, the junction kept 4 bases outside the gene matches.

V gene TRBV24-1 combines with J gene TRBJ2-2, with 10 bases fitting TRBD1. Germline V gene data show CDR1 as KGHDR and CDR2 as SFDVKD. V dropped 5 bases and J dropped 4; count of bases not matched to a gene: 6. The CDR3 loop spans 16 amino acids. The chain's CDR3 is CATSAPGQGTTGELFF. In DNA, the CDR3 is TGTGCCACCAGTGCACCGGGACAGGGGACCACCGGGGAGCTGTTTTTT.

In the case of this clone: Germline and junction disagree at one end, which may indicate a read error. The chain couples TRBV28 to TRBJ2-7, with 7 bases matching TRBD1. The CDR3 length is 13 residues. Germline assignment: CDR1 MDHEN and CDR2 SYDVKM. The CDR3 coding sequence is TGTGCCAGCAGTTTCGACAGGGCGTACTCCAAATCATTC. This translates into CASSFDRAYSKSF. The full variable domain, its missing parts supplied by reference TRBV28 and TRBJ2-7, is DVKVTQSSRYLVKRTGEKVFLECVQDMDHENMFWYRQDPGLGLRLIYFSYDVKMKEKGDIPEGYSVSREKKERFSLILESASTNQTSMYLCASSFDRAYSKSFGPGTRLTVT.

This rearrangement joins TRBV5-1 to TRBJ2-2, with TRBD2 matching over 7 bases. After removal of 4 bases from V and 5 bases from J, the junction contained 5 bases not matched to a gene. CDR1 and CDR2 (germline): SGHRS, YFSETQ. The CDR3 runs 14 residues. CDR3 region: CASSDRLATGELFF. The CDR3 nucleotides read TGCGCCAGCAGCGACCGACTAGCAACCGGGGAGCTGTTTTTT.

CDR3 in amino acids: CASSEESSGVSYEQYF. The CDR3 DNA follows: TGTGCCAGCAGTGAAGAGTCTAGCGGGGTCTCCTACGAGCAGTACTTC. J is TRBJ2-7 and V is TRBV2; 9 bases fit TRBD2. CDR3 size: 16 residues. Germline CDR1 reads SNHLY; CDR2 reads FYNNEI. The V and J ends lost 1 base and 0 bases, in that order; junction bases with no gene match: 4.

This chain joins TRBV28 and TRBJ2-3, with a weak D call TRBD1 (6 bases). CDR1 is MDHEN, CDR2 SYDVKM, per germline. The ends were cut back, 6 bases at V and 5 bases at J, with 12 bases in the middle. The CDR3 sequence is 13 residues long. CDR3 sequence: CASRPTTGDTQYF. The CDR3 coding sequence is TGTGCCAGCAGACCAACGACAGGAGATACGCAGTATTTT.

This clone was found many times. The V and J genes are TRBV6-1 and TRBJ1-6; possibly TRBD1 for D (5 bases). This CDR3 has 14 residues. CDR1 is MNHNS and CDR2 is SASEGT in the germline V gene. Trimming left V 2 bases short and J 8 bases short, with 10 bases between. CDR3 coding DNA: TGTGCCAGCAGTGAACAGGGAAGGGATTCACCCCTCCACTTT. Translating it yields CASSEQGRDSPLHF.

V gene TRBV30 combines with J gene TRBJ1-2; tentative D call: TRBD1 (5 bases). V was clipped by 4 bases and J by 7 bases, with 10 bases between them. Per the germline V gene, CDR1 is GTSNPN and CDR2 is SVGIG (reference sequence). The CDR3 is 11 amino acids. The CDR3 sequence is CAWTAGGGYTF. The CDR3 DNA is TGTGCCTGGACCGCCGGGGGTGGCTACACCTTC.

The gene calls are TRBV5-8 and TRBJ1-4; 11 nucleotides align to TRBD1. CDR1 and CDR2 (germline): SGHTS, YDEGEE. V trimming: 3 bases; J trimming: 0 bases; junction bases outside the gene matches: 7. There are 18 residues in the CDR3. Here the CDR3 DNA reads TGTGCCAGCAGCTCGGATCGGGACAGGGGGGCAACTAATGAAAAACTGTTTTTT. Protein product: CASSSDRDRGATNEKLFF.

The chain has TRBV9 and TRBJ1-3; maybe TRBD1 (6 bases). V lost 0 bases and J lost 3, with 7 bases in between. The CDR3 covers 14 residues. The germline V gene encodes CDR1 SGDLS and CDR2 YYNGEE. As DNA, the CDR3 is TGTGCCAGCAGCGTAGGGGGGCTTGGAAACACCATATATTTT. Translating it yields CASSVGGLGNTIYF.

The chain combines TRBV18 with TRBJ2-1; 15 nucleotides agree with TRBD2. The CDR3 is 16 residues long. The germline CDR1 and CDR2 sequences are KGHSH and LQKENI. Germline trimming cut 3 bases from V and 7 bases from J; bases unmatched to any gene: 4. CDR3 DNA sequence: TGTGCCAGCTCACCCCGGACTAGCGGGGGGGCAAATGAGCAGTTCTTC. Translation gives CASSPRTSGGANEQFF.

J is TRBJ1-5 and V is TRBV30, with TRBD1 matching over 9 bases. The V gene end was trimmed by 3 bases and the J gene end by 4 bases; junction bases not matched to a gene: 7. CDR1 is GTSNPN, CDR2 SVGIG, per germline (reference sequence). CDR3 size: 15 residues. The CDR3, as DNA: TGTGCCTGGAGAGATGTCGGGACAGGGAATCAGCCCCAGCATTTT. It specifies CAWRDVGTGNQPQHF.

The chain carries TRBV28 and TRBJ1-2, with TRBD1 identical over 8 bases. Per the germline V gene, CDR1 is MDHEN and CDR2 is SYDVKM. V was pared by 6 bases and J by 2 bases, with 8 bases of the junction left unmatched. This CDR3 has 15 amino acids. The CDR3 reads CASRPLQGGNYGYTF. CDR3 nucleotide sequence: TGTGCCAGCAGACCTCTACAGGGGGGGAACTATGGCTACACCTTC.

This chain uses TRBV24-1 with TRBJ1-6, with unresolved D. Trimming left V 8 bases short and J 5 bases short, with 6 bases between. Germline V gene sequence: CDR1 KGHDR, CDR2 SFDVKD. CDR3 size: 12 residues. CDR3 in amino acids: CATNRDNSPLHF. Written as DNA, the CDR3 is TGTGCCACCAATCGTGATAATTCACCCCTCCACTTT.

The chain links TRBV10-3 to TRBJ1-5; no firm D call. Germline loops: CDR1 ENHRY, CDR2 SYGVKD. This CDR3 comprises 16 residues. Trimming removed 0 bases at V and 0 bases at J, with 9 bases between. The DNA of the CDR3 is TGTGCCATCAGTGAGTCGAGAAGTAATAGCAATCAGCCCCAGCATTTT. Protein sequence: CAISESRSNSNQPQHF.

The chain combines TRBV24-1 with TRBJ1-1, with 8 bases identical to TRBD1. Germline V gives CDR1 KGHDR, CDR2 SFDVKD. There are 12 residues in the CDR3. Trimming took 4 bases from V and 10 from J; bases not matched to a gene: 4. DNA for the CDR3: TGTGCCACCAGTGACCCTGGACAGGGAGCTTTCTTT. Translated, it gives CATSDPGQGAFF.

The chain uses TRBV10-2 and TRBJ2-7, with D perhaps matching TRBD2 (6 bases). Trimming took off 1 base at V and 6 bases at J, with 10 bases between the two ends. This CDR3 is built from 13 residues. Germline V lookup: CDR1 WSHSY, CDR2 SAAADI. The CDR3 protein is CASSELARGEQYF. For the CDR3, the DNA is TGCGCCAGCAGTGAGTTAGCGCGGGGCGAGCAGTACTTC.

The CDR3 region is CASSGGFGTGRASHYEQYF. CDR3 nucleotides: TGTGCCAGCAGTGGGGGGTTTGGGACAGGGAGGGCAAGCCACTACGAGCAGTACTTC. The chain has TRBV6-1 and TRBJ2-7; 9 bases map to TRBD1. Germline V gene data show CDR1 as MNHNS and CDR2 as SASEGT. J lost 3 bases, V lost 4 bases, and 19 bases had no gene match. CDR3 size: 19 residues.

This chain uses TRBV6-1 with TRBJ1-1; no reliable D call. This CDR3 spans 13 amino acids. Trimming stripped 3 bases from V and 5 bases from J, with 10 bases between. CDR1 and CDR2 from the germline V gene are MNHNS and SASEGT. CDR3 sequence reads: CASSETWRTEAFF. The CDR3 region has the DNA TGTGCCAGCAGTGAGACCTGGAGGACTGAAGCTTTCTTT.

The chain employs TRBV12-5 and TRBJ2-2, with a weak D call TRBD1 (5 bases). CDR3 size: 14 residues. V was shortened by 8 bases and J by 2 bases, with 12 bases between the two germline ends. From germline, CDR1 is LGHNT and CDR2 FRNRAP. CDR3 sequence (DNA): TGTGCTAGTAGAAAGGACACCAACACCGGGGAGCTGTTTTTT. Translating it yields CASRKDTNTGELFF.

This clone was detected once. The chain is built from TRBV11-3 and TRBJ2-3; D uncertain. Trimming took 3 bases from V and 6 from J, leaving 10 bases between them. This CDR3 spans 13 amino acids. Germline-derived CDR1 and CDR2 are SGHNT and YENEEA. The CDR3 here is CASSFGPADTQYF. In DNA form, the CDR3 reads TGTGCCAGCAGCTTCGGCCCAGCGGATACGCAGTATTTT.

The chain combines TRBV30 with TRBJ1-2; perhaps TRBD1 as D (5 bases). V was shortened by 1 base and J by 4 bases, with 13 bases between the two germline ends. The germline V gene has CDR1 GTSNPN and CDR2 SVGIG (reference sequence). This CDR3 spans 14 amino acids. The CDR3 spells CAWSGTWGAYGYTF. For the CDR3, the DNA is TGTGCCTGGAGTGGAACTTGGGGCGCCTATGGCTACACCTTC.

The rearrangement links TRBV10-3 to TRBJ1-1, with 9 positions matching TRBD1. The CDR3 sequence is 15 residues long. J was trimmed by 1 base and V by 2 bases; bases with no gene match: 2. Germline CDR1 reads ENHRY; CDR2 reads SYGVKD. CDR3 in amino acids: CAISEGTGRNTEAFF. The CDR3 DNA is TGTGCCATCAGTGAGGGGACAGGGCGGAACACTGAAGCTTTCTTT.